Listed here is a single T cell receptor beta chain. The data originate from a study of cytomegalovirus exposure and HLA in healthy donors. Trimming took 7 bases from V and 0 from J, leaving 17 bases between them. CDR1 SQVTM and CDR2 ANQGSEA come from the germline V gene. The CDR3 sequence is 15 residues long. Amplification used 60 Vbeta primers and 13 Jbeta primers. The method was immunoSEQ multiplex PCR; TCRdb's version includes in-frame clones alone and lacks a portion of them. In total, the table holds over 30,000 clones. The source is a woman in her thirties or forties in good health and CMV-seropositive. This rearrangement joins TRBV29-1 to TRBJ2-3; tentatively, D is TRBD2 (5 bases). The sequenced sample was PBMCs. The DNA of the CDR3 is TGCAGCGCTCGGAGGAGTGATTTCAGCACAGATACGCAGTATTTT. It encodes CSARRSDFSTDTQYF.